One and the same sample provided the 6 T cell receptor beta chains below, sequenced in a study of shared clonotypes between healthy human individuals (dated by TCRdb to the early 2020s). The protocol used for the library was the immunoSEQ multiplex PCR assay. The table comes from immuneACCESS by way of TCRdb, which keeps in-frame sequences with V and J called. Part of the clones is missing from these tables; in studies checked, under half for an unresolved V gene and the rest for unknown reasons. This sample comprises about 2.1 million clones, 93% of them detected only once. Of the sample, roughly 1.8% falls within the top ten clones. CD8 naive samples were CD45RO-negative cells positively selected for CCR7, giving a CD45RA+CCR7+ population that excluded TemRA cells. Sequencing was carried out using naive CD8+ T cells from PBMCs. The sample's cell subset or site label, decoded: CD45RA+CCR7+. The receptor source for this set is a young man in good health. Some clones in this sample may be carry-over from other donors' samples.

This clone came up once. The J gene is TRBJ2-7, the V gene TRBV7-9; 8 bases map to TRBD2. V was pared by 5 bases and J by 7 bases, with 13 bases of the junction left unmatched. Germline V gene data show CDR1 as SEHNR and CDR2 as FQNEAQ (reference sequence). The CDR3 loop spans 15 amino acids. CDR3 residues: CASSQGAGVFLEQYF. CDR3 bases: TGTGCCAGCAGCCAGGGAGCGGGAGTATTCTTAGAGCAGTACTTC.

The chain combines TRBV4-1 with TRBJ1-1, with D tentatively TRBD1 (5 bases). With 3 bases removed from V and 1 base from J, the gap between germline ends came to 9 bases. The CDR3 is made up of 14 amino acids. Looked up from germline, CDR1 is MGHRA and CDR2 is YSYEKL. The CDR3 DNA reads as TGCGCCAGCAGCCATGACGGGGGGAACACTGAAGCTTTCTTT. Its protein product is CASSHDGGNTEAFF.

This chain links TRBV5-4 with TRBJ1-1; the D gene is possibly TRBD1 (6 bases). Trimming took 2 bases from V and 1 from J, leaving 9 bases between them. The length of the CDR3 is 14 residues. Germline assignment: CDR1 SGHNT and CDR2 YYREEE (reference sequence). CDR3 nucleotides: TGTGCCAGCAGCTTCCGGGACAAGAACACTGAAGCTTTCTTT. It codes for CASSFRDKNTEAFF.

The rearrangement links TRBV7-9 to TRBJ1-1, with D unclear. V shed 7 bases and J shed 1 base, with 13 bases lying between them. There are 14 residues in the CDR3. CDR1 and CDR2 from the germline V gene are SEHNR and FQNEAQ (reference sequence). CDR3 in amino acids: CASTFLAQNTEAFF. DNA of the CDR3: TGTGCCAGCACCTTTTTAGCGCAGAACACTGAAGCTTTCTTT. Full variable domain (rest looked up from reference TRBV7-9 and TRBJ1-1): DTGVSQNPRHKITKRGQNVTFRCDPISEHNRLYWYRQTLGQGPEFLTYFQNEAQLEKSRLLSDRFSAERPKGSFSTLEIQRTEQGDSAMYLCASTFLAQNTEAFFGQGTRLTVV.

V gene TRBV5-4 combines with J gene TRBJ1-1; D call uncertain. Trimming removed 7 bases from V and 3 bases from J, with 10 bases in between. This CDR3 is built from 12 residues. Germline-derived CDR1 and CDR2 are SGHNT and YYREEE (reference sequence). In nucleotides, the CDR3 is TGTGCCAGCCGACTCGATGACACTGAAGCTTTCTTT. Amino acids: CASRLDDTEAFF.

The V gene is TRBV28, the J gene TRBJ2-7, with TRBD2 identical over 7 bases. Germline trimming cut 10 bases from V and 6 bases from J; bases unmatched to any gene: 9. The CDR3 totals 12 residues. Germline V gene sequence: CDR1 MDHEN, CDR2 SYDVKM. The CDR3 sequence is CAIRRETSEQYF. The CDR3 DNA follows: TGTGCCATCCGGCGGGAGACTTCCGAGCAGTACTTC.